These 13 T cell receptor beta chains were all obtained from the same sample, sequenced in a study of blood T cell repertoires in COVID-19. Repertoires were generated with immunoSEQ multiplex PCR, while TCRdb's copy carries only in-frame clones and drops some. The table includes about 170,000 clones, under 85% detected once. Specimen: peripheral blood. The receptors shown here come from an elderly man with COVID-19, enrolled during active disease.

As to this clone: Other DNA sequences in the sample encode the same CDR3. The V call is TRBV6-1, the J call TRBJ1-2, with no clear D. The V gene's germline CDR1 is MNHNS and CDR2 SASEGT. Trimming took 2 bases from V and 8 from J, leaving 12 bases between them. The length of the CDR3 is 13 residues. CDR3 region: CASSELAAGGYTF. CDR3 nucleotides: TGTGCCAGCAGTGAACTCGCCGCGGGGGGCTACACCTTC.

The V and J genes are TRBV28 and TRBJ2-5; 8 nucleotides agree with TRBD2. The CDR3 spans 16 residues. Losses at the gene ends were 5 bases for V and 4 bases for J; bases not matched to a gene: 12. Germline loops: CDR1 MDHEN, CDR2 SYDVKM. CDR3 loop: CASSGAGAGVIETQYF. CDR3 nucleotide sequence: TGTGCCAGCAGTGGGGCTGGAGCGGGGGTCATAGAGACCCAGTACTTC.

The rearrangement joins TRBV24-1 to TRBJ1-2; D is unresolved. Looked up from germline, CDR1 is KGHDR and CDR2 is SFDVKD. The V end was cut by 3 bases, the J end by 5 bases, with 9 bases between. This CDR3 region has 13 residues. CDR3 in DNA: TGTGCCACCAGTGATCCTGGACTTTATGGCTACACCTTC. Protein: CATSDPGLYGYTF.

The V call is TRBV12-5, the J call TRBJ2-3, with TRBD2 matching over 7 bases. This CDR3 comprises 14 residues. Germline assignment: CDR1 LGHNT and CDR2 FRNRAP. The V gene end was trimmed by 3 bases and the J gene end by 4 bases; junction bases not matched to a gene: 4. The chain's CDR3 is CASGLGRGADTQYF. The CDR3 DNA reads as TGTGCTAGTGGTTTAGGGAGGGGCGCAGATACGCAGTATTTT.

This CDR3 is CASSWRVNTEAFF. For the CDR3, the DNA is TGTGCCAGCAGTTGGAGGGTGAACACTGAAGCTTTCTTT. This chain uses TRBV6-5 with TRBJ1-1; no reliable D call. V dropped 4 bases and J dropped 0 bases, with 6 bases sitting between them. This CDR3 comprises 13 residues. Germline CDR1 and CDR2: MNHEY and SVGAGI.

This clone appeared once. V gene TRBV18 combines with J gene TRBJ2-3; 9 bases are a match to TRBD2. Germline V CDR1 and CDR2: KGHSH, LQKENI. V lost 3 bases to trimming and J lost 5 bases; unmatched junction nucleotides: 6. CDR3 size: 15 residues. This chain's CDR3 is CASSPLAGGRDTQYF. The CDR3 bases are TGTGCCAGCTCACCGTTGGCGGGGGGGCGAGATACGCAGTATTTT.

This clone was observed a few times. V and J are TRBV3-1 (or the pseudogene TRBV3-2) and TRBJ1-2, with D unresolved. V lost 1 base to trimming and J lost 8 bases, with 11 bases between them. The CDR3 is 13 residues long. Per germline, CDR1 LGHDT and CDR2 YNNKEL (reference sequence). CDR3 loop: CASSQVFSEGYTF. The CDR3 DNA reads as TGTGCCAGCAGCCAAGTCTTCTCTGAGGGCTACACCTTC.

CDR3: CASSLEGGQNQPQHF. CDR3 nucleotides: TGCGCCAGCAGCTTGGAGGGGGGGCAGAATCAGCCCCAGCATTTT. The chain carries TRBV5-1 and TRBJ1-5; possibly TRBD1 for D (6 bases). Trimming left V 0 bases short and J 4 bases short, with 11 bases between. The CDR3 contains 15 residues. Per germline, CDR1 SGHRS and CDR2 YFSETQ.

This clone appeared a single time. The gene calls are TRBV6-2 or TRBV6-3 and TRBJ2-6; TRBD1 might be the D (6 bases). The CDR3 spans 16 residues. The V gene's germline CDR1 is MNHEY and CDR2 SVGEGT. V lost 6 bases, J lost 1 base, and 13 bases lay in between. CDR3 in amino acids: CASSPHGQSGANVLTF. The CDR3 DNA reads TGTGCCAGCAGCCCCCATGGACAGTCTGGGGCCAACGTCCTGACTTTC.

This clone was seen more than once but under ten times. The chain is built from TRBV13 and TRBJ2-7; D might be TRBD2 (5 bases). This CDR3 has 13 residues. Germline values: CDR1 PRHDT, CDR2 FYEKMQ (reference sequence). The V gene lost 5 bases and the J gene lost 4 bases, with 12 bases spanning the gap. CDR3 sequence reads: CASSTRVVYEQYF. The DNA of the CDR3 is TGTGCCAGCAGCACGCGGGTGGTTTACGAGCAGTACTTC.

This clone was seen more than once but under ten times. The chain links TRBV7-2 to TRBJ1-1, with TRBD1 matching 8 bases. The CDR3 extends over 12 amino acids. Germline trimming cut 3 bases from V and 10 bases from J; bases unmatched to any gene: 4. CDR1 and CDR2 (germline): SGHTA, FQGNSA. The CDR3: CASSFPGGAAFF. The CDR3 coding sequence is TGTGCCAGCAGCTTTCCAGGGGGCGCAGCTTTCTTT.

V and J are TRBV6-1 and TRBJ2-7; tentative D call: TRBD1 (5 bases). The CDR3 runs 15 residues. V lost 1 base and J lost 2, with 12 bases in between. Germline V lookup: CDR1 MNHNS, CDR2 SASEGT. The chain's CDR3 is CASSEGPTETYEQYF. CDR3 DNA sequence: TGTGCCAGCAGTGAAGGACCGACAGAGACCTACGAGCAGTACTTC.

CDR3 coding DNA: TGTGCCAGCAGCTTAGTGAGGAACGAGCAGTACTTC. This codes for CASSLVRNEQYF. The J gene is TRBJ2-7, the V gene TRBV11-3; no reliable D call. Trimming pared 1 base from V and 5 bases from J, leaving 6 bases between. The CDR3 is made up of 12 amino acids. Germline loops: CDR1 SGHNT, CDR2 YENEEA.